The next 17 T cell receptor beta chains were all read from a single sample in a study of cytomegalovirus exposure and HLA in healthy donors (dated 2017 in TCRdb). Libraries were prepared through the immunoSEQ multiplex PCR assay. The multiplex PCR relied on a mix of 60 forward primers for TCR Vbeta segments and 13 reverse primers for TCR Jbeta segments. The table comes from immuneACCESS by way of TCRdb, which keeps in-frame sequences with V and J called. Part of the clones is missing from these tables; in studies checked, under half for an unresolved V gene and the rest for unknown reasons. In this sample the table shows roughly 70,000 clones, around 80% of which occur a single time. 5.5% to 7% of the sample is held by the ten biggest clonotypes. Sequencing was done on a sample of PBMCs. The origin of the receptors is a man over 45 in good health and CMV-seronegative.

V gene TRBV11-2 combines with J gene TRBJ1-5; D unclear. Germline CDR1 SGHAT, CDR2 FQNNGV. Deletions cut 5 bases from V and 5 bases from J, with 10 bases between. This CDR3 has 13 residues. CDR3 coding DNA: TGTGCCAGCAGCCCCGCCGGGTATCAGCCCCAGCATTTT. It is translated as CASSPAGYQPQHF. Supplemented by reference TRBV11-2 and TRBJ1-5, the full variable domain reads EAGVAQSPRYKIIEKRQSVAFWCNPISGHATLYWYQQILGQGPKLLIQFQNNGVVDDSQLPKDRFSAERLKGVDSTLKIQPAKLEDSAVYLCASSPAGYQPQHFGDGTRLSIL.

The chain joins TRBV5-4 to TRBJ2-1; D perhaps matches TRBD1 (6 bases). Germline loops: CDR1 SGHNT, CDR2 YYREEE (reference sequence). Trimming took off 4 bases at V and 0 bases at J, with 11 bases between the two ends. This CDR3 has 15 residues. This CDR3 reads CASSTGQVSYNEQFF. The CDR3 DNA reads as TGTGCCAGCAGCACGGGACAAGTCTCCTACAATGAGCAGTTCTTC. Filled out from reference TRBV5-4 and TRBJ2-1, the complete variable domain reads ETGVTQSPTHLIKTRGQQVTLRCSSQSGHNTVSWYQQALGQGPQFIFQYYREEENGRGNFPPRFSGLQFPNYSSELNVNALELDDSALYLCASSTGQVSYNEQFFGPGTRLTVL.

The genes are TRBV9 and TRBJ1-1; 9 nucleotides line up with TRBD1. The CDR3 length is 16 residues. The germline gives CDR1 SGDLS, CDR2 YYNGEE. V gave up 3 bases and J gave up 1 base; unmatched junction bases: 7. The CDR3 loop is CASSATGGGGNTEAFF. The DNA of the CDR3 is TGTGCCAGCAGCGCTACAGGGGGCGGAGGGAACACTGAAGCTTTCTTT.

The chain employs TRBV11-2 and TRBJ2-1, with TRBD1 identical over 8 bases. Germline CDR1 is SGHAT and CDR2 is FQNNGV. Trimming took 4 bases from V and 6 from J; bases not matched to a gene: 14. The CDR3 spans 17 residues. CDR3 DNA sequence: TGTGCCAGCAGCTCCGGATGGGCAGGACAGGGTTCCAATGAGCAGTTCTTC. Protein product: CASSSGWAGQGSNEQFF.

The J gene is TRBJ1-2, the V gene TRBV6-5; D uncertain. The CDR3 extends over 12 amino acids. The germline gives CDR1 MNHEY, CDR2 SVGAGI. The ends were cut back, 0 bases at V and 8 bases at J, with 7 bases in the middle. For the CDR3, the DNA is TGTGCCAGCAGTTACTCAGGCGGGGGCTACACCTTC. The encoded protein is CASSYSGGGYTF.

The chain has TRBV4-1 and TRBJ1-5, with D uncertain. The CDR3 totals 14 residues. Germline V gene lookup returns CDR1 MGHRA and CDR2 YSYEKL. V was trimmed by 1 base and J by 4 bases, leaving 8 bases between them. The DNA of the CDR3 is TGCGCCAGCAGCCAAGTAGGACTAAATCAGCCCCAGCATTTT. It specifies CASSQVGLNQPQHF.

The chain uses TRBV11-3 and TRBJ2-2, with TRBD2 as a possible D gene (5 bases). The CDR3 extends over 18 amino acids. Trimming removed 1 base from V and 5 bases from J, with 20 bases in between. CDR1 and CDR2 (germline): SGHNT, YENEEA. The CDR3 DNA sequence: TGTGCCAGCAGCTTAGTCCCGGGCCCGCGAGGGAGAACCGGGGAGCTGTTTTTT. Amino acids: CASSLVPGPRGRTGELFF.

The chain's CDR3 is CASSPGLAGVGQTQYF. CDR3 DNA sequence: TGTGCCAGCAGTCCCGGACTAGCAGGGGTCGGCCAGACCCAGTACTTC. The chain recombines TRBV28 with TRBJ2-5; 8 nucleotides match TRBD2. The CDR3 contains 16 residues. The V gene end was trimmed by 5 bases and the J gene end by 6 bases; junction bases not matched to a gene: 14. Germline V gene lookup returns CDR1 MDHEN and CDR2 SYDVKM.

The CDR3 reads CASHPDRGPGNTIYF. The CDR3 DNA sequence: TGTGCCTCACACCCCGACAGGGGGCCTGGAAACACCATATATTTT. The chain is built from TRBV30 and TRBJ1-3; TRBD1 aligns across 10 bases. Germline CDR1 is GTSNPN and CDR2 is SVGIG (reference sequence). The CDR3 consists of 15 residues. Unmatched junction bases numbered 8, after V lost 7 bases and J lost 2 bases.

The chain links TRBV11-2 to TRBJ1-4; D gene ambiguous. CDR3 length: 14 amino acids. CDR1 and CDR2 (germline): SGHAT, FQNNGV. Trimming cost V 1 base and J 7 bases, with 10 bases left between them. CDR3 amino acids: CASSLGAPIEKLFF. The CDR3 DNA sequence: TGTGCCAGCAGCTTAGGGGCCCCGATTGAAAAACTGTTTTTT.

Note on this clone: The junction shows a germline mismatch at one end, possibly a read error. The chain recombines TRBV10-3 with TRBJ1-2; no definite D call. Germline values: CDR1 ENHRY, CDR2 SYGVKD. The CDR3 is 13 residues long. In DNA, the CDR3 is TGTGCCATCGGTGAGAACACTAACTATGGCTACACCTTC. Protein sequence: CAIGENTNYGYTF.

The V call is TRBV10-3, the J call TRBJ1-2; TRBD1 matches 7 bases. The length of the CDR3 is 14 residues. The germline V gene has CDR1 ENHRY and CDR2 SYGVKD. The trim removed 0 bases at V and 2 bases at J, leaving 0 bases unmatched. For the CDR3, the DNA is TGTGCCATCAGTGAGTCGACAGGGAACTATGGCTACACCTTC. Amino acids: CAISESTGNYGYTF.

This clone was picked up a small number of times. The chain joins TRBV6-4 to TRBJ2-1; D is possibly TRBD2 (5 bases). This CDR3 is 14 amino acids long. V lost 4 bases, J lost 1 base, and 8 bases lay in between. Germline V gene sequence: CDR1 MRHNA, CDR2 SNTAGT. The CDR3 bases are TGTGCCAGCAGTGTCCGAGGGTCCTACAATGAGCAGTTCTTC. Translation gives CASSVRGSYNEQFF.

The rearrangement uses TRBV10-3 and TRBJ1-5; the match to TRBD1 covers 7 bases. The CDR3 extends over 12 amino acids. The V and J ends lost 10 bases and 2 bases, in that order; junction bases with no gene match: 2. From germline, CDR1 is ENHRY and CDR2 SYGVKD. The CDR3 spells CATGTGNQPQHF. The CDR3 coding sequence is TGTGCCACGGGGACAGGCAATCAGCCCCAGCATTTT.

V usage is TRBV2 and J usage is TRBJ2-2; 9 bases match TRBD2. The CDR3 extends over 15 amino acids. V lost 3 bases, J lost 1 base, and 0 bases stayed unmatched. The germline gives CDR1 SNHLY, CDR2 FYNNEI. CDR3 region: CASSETSGNTGELFF. The CDR3 bases are TGTGCCAGCAGTGAGACTAGCGGGAACACCGGGGAGCTGTTTTTT.

The J gene is TRBJ2-7, the V gene TRBV4-2, with TRBD1 matching 9 bases. CDR1 LGHNA and CDR2 YNFKEQ come from the germline V gene. Trimming removed 4 bases from V and 6 bases from J; junction bases left unmatched: 13. The CDR3 length is 16 residues. The CDR3: CASSRQSGTGLSEQYF. The CDR3 bases are TGTGCCAGCAGCCGTCAATCCGGGACAGGGTTAAGCGAGCAGTACTTC.

This sequence joins TRBV6-1 and TRBJ1-2, with 12 bases that match TRBD1. The V segment lost 6 bases and the J segment 8 bases; nucleotides outside the gene matches: 10. The CDR3 totals 15 residues. CDR1 is MNHNS, CDR2 SASEGT, per germline. Written as DNA, the CDR3 is TGTGCCAGCAGAGACCCCGGGACAGGGGGCTTCGGCTACACCTTC. Protein: CASRDPGTGGFGYTF.